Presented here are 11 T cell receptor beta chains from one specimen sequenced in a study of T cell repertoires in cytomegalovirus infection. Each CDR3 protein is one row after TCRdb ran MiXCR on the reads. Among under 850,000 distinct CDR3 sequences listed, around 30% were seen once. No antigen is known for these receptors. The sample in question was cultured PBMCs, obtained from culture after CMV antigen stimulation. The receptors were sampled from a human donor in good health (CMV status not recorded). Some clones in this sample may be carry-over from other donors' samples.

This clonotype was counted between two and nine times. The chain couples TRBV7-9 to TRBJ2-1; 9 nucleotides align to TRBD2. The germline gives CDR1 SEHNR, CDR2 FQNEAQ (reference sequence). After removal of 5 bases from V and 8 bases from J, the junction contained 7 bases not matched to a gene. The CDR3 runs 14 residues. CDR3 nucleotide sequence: TGTGCCAGCAGCCCCTCGGGACTAGCCCATGAGCAGTTCTTC. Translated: CASSPSGLAHEQFF.

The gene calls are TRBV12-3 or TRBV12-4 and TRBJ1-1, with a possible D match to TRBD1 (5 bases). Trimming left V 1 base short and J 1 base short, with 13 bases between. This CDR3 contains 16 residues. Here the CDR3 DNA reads TGTGCCAGCAGTTTAGTTTTCGGCCAGGGGAACACTGAAGCTTTCTTT. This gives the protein CASSLVFGQGNTEAFF.

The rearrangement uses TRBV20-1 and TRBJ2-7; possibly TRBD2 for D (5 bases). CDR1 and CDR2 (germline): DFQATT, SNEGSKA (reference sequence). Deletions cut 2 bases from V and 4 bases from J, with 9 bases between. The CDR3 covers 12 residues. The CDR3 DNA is TGCAGTGCTAGACCGGACTCGTACGAGCAGTACTTC. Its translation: CSARPDSYEQYF.

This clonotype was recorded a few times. The CDR3 spells CASSSSTATNEKLFF. As DNA, the CDR3 is TGTGCCAGCAGCTCCTCGACCGCCACTAATGAAAAACTGTTTTTT. The V call is TRBV7-9, the J call TRBJ1-4, with D hard to call. V lost 4 bases and J lost 2, with 11 bases in between. The V gene's germline CDR1 is SEHNR and CDR2 FQNEAQ (reference sequence). The CDR3 sequence is 15 residues long. The whole variable domain, remainder taken from reference TRBV7-9 and TRBJ1-4, is DTGVSQNPRHKITKRGQNVTFRCDPISEHNRLYWYRQTLGQGPEFLTYFQNEAQLEKSRLLSDRFSAERPKGSFSTLEIQRTEQGDSAMYLCASSSSTATNEKLFFGSGTQLSVL.

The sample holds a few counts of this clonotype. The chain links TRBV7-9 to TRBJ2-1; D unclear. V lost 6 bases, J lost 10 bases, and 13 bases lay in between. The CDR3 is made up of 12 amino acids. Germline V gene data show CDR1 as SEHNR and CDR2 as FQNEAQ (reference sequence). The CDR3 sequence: CASSPQRWEQFF. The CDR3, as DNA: TGTGCCAGCAGTCCTCAGCGTTGGGAGCAGTTCTTC. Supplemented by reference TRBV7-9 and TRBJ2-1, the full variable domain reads DTGVSQNPRHKITKRGQNVTFRCDPISEHNRLYWYRQTLGQGPEFLTYFQNEAQLEKSRLLSDRFSAERPKGSFSTLEIQRTEQGDSAMYLCASSPQRWEQFFGPGTRLTVL.

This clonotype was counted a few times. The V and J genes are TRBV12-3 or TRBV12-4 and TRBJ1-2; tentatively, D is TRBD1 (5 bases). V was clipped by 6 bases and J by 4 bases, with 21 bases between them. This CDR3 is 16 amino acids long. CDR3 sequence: CASRGTLGGISYGYTF. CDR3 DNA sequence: TGTGCCAGCAGAGGGACCCTTGGAGGAATCAGCTATGGCTACACCTTC.

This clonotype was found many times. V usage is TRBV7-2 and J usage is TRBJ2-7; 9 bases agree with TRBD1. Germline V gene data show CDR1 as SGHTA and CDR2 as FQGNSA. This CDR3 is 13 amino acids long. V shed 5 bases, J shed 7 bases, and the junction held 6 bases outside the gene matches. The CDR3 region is CASSADRGGEQYF. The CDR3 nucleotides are TGTGCCAGCAGCGCCGACAGGGGGGGAGAGCAGTACTTC.

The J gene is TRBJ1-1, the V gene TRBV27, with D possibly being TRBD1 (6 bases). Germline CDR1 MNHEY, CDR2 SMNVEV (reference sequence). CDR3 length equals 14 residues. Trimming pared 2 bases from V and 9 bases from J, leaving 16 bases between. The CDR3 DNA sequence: TGTGCCAGCAGTTTAGCCCGGACAGCTTCCAAAGCTTTCTTT. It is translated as CASSLARTASKAFF.

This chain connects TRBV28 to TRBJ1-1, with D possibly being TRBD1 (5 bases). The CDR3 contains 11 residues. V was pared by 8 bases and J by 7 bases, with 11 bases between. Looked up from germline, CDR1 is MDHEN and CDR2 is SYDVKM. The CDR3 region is CASPSRGEAFF. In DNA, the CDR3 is TGTGCCAGCCCGTCAAGGGGTGAAGCTTTCTTT. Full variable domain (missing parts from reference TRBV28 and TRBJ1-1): DVKVTQSSRYLVKRTGEKVFLECVQDMDHENMFWYRQDPGLGLRLIYFSYDVKMKEKGDIPEGYSVSREKKERFSLILESASTNQTSMYLCASPSRGEAFFGQGTRLTVV.

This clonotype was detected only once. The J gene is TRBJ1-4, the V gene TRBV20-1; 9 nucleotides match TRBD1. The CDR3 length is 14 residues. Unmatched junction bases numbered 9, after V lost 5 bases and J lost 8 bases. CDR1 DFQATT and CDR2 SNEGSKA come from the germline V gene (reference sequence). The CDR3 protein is CSAESGTGREKLFF. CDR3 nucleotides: TGCAGTGCTGAATCCGGGACAGGGCGAGAAAAACTGTTTTTT.

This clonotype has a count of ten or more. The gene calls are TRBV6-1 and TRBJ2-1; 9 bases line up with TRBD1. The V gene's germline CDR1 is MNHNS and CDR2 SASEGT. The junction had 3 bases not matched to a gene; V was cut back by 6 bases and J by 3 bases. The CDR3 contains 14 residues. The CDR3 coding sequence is TGTGCCAGCAGGGAGACAGGGGGCTACAATGAGCAGTTCTTC. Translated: CASRETGGYNEQFF.